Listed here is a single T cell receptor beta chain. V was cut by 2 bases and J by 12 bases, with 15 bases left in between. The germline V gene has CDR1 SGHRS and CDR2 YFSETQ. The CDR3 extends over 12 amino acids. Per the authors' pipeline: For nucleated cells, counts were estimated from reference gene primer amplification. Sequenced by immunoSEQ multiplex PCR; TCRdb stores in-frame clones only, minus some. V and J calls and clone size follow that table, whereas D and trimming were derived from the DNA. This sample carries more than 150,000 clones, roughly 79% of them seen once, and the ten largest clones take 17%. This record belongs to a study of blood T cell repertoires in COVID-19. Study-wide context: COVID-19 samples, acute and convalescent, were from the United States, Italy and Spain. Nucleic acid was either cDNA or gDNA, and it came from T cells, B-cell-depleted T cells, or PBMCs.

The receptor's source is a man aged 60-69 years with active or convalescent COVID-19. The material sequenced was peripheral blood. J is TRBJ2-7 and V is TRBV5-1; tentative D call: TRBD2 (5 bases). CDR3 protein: CASSLSGVLWYF. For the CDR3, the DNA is TGCGCCAGCAGCTTATCCGGGGTTCTTTGGTACTTC.